The sample holds a few counts of the clone carrying this T cell receptor (beta chain). The ends were cut back, 1 base at V and 1 base at J, with 11 bases in the middle. Germline-derived CDR1 and CDR2 are SGHRS and YFSETQ. The CDR3 has 16 amino acids. The second PCR ran about 6 to 12 cycles with a sample-barcoded 5' primer and J-beta primers. TCRdb re-called the 5' RACE reads with MiXCR, one entry per CDR3 protein. The data hold approximately 800,000 distinct CDR3 sequences, with around 24% observed a single time. The data derive from a study of blood T cells in healthy people across ages. This sample also belongs to another study, concerning T cells of mothers and their children.

The sequencing input was blood. This chain links TRBV5-1 with TRBJ2-2; no clear D gene. The TCR sequence derives from a boy younger than 18 in good health. The CDR3 region has the DNA TGCGCCAGCAGCTTGTGGCCCGAAGTGAACACCGGGGAGCTGTTTTTT. Translation gives CASSLWPEVNTGELFF.